This T cell receptor (beta chain) was retrieved from a study of control samples from healthy donors and cancer patients. Some clones are missing from TCRdb's copy, which holds only in-frame ones; the method was immunoSEQ multiplex PCR. This sample carries approximately 100,000 clones, less than 85% of them seen once, and the ten largest clones take about 36%. Germline CDR1 is MNHEY and CDR2 is SVGEGT. CDR3 size: 16 residues. V lost 4 bases and J 2 bases, leaving 15 bases between the germline ends. V and J are TRBV6-2 or TRBV6-3 and TRBJ2-4; no definite D call. This sequence was found in a man aged 70-80 years with lung cancer. The specimen sequenced was PBMCs. CDR3 bases: TGTGCCAGCAGTTCTGTCATGTCCCTGTCCAAAAACATTCAGTACTTC. Protein: CASSSVMSLSKNIQYF.